Listed here is a single T cell receptor (beta chain). The germline CDR1 and CDR2 sequences are SGHTA and FQGNSA. V was clipped by 0 bases and J by 4 bases, with 8 bases between them. The CDR3 consists of 14 residues. This record belongs to a study of CD8 T cells in Susac syndrome. It was with random hexamers that about 0.45 to 1 ug RNA was reverse transcribed. Via MiXCR, TCRdb re-called the immunoSEQ multiplex PCR reads, giving one row per CDR3 protein. The sample records around 170,000 distinct CDR3 sequences, 95% to 97% being singletons. CD8+ and CD4+ T cells circulating in blood were sequenced for TCR beta.

The rearrangement joins TRBV7-2 to TRBJ2-3, with D unclear. The clonotype was recovered from a human donor with Susac syndrome. The sequenced material came from CD4+ T cells from PBMCs. CDR3 residues: CASSLALGADTQYF. The CDR3 DNA is TGTGCCAGCAGCTTAGCGCTCGGAGCAGATACGCAGTATTTT.